The 27 T cell receptor beta chains listed next were all sequenced from one sample in a study of cytomegalovirus exposure and HLA in healthy donors (dated by TCRdb to the late 2010s). Library construction relied on the immunoSEQ multiplex PCR assay. For the multiplex PCR, a mixture combining 60 forward primers for TCR Vbeta segments and 13 reverse primers for TCR Jbeta segments was used. TCRdb carries this immuneACCESS record with in-frame sequences only. Its versions omit some clonotypes, under half of them owing to an unresolved V gene in the studies checked, with the rest unexplained. Counted in this sample were 90,000 to 130,000 clones; 70% to 80% of them appeared once. The top ten hold approximately 3% of the sample. What was sequenced was PBMCs. Receptors originate from a woman aged 18-29 years in good health and CMV-seropositive.

The sample holds one count of this clone. The V call is TRBV5-1, the J call TRBJ2-3; TRBD1 is a possible D gene (6 bases). The CDR3 consists of 15 residues. The germline V gene has CDR1 SGHRS and CDR2 YFSETQ. V gave up 7 bases and J gave up 4 bases, with 19 bases separating them. The CDR3 sequence is CASAWTAFNSDTQYF. CDR3 nucleotides: TGCGCCAGCGCCTGGACAGCGTTTAACTCAGATACGCAGTATTTT.

The CDR3 reads CASSKGGGGGQPQHF. DNA of the CDR3: TGTGCCAGCAGCAAAGGGGGGGGAGGTGGTCAGCCCCAGCATTTT. The V gene is TRBV21-1, the J gene TRBJ1-5. TRBV21-1 is annotated as a pseudogene. The CDR3 runs to 15 residues.

The chain is built from TRBV7-4 and TRBJ1-5; no reliable D call. Trimming took 7 bases from V and 6 from J, leaving 28 bases between them. Germline CDR1 SGHVT, CDR2 SQSDAQ. The CDR3 extends over 18 amino acids. For the CDR3, the DNA is TGTGCCAGCAACACTAACTCCGGCACAAGCTATGTCGTTCAGCCCCAGCATTTT. This encodes CASNTNSGTSYVVQPQHF.

Here the CDR3 DNA reads TGTGCCAGCAGTGACCGACAGGGTTTTGGATTCAATGAGCAGTTCTTC. Its translation is CASSDRQGFGFNEQFF. The gene calls are TRBV6-1 and TRBJ2-1; 7 bases agree with TRBD1. This CDR3 comprises 16 residues. Trimming at V came to 3 bases and at J to 6 bases, leaving 11 bases not matched to a gene. Germline V lookup: CDR1 MNHNS, CDR2 SASEGT.

The J gene is TRBJ1-1, the V gene TRBV4-2; unclear D gene. Between the trimmed V and J ends, which lost 1 base and 1 base, there was a span of 4 bases. The length of the CDR3 is 13 residues. The germline V gene has CDR1 LGHNA and CDR2 YNFKEQ. DNA for the CDR3: TGTGCCAGCAGCCAAGCTCGGAACACTGAAGCTTTCTTT. Amino acids: CASSQARNTEAFF.

The V and J genes are TRBV5-1 and TRBJ2-6, with TRBD1 matching over 8 bases. The V and J ends lost 4 bases and 0 bases, in that order; junction bases with no gene match: 12. Germline lookup yields CDR1 SGHRS and CDR2 YFSETQ. This CDR3 spans 19 amino acids. The CDR3 loop reads CASSGQGKGFSSGANVLTF. The CDR3 nucleotides read TGCGCCAGCAGCGGACAGGGAAAGGGGTTTAGCTCTGGGGCCAACGTCCTGACTTTC.

The chain carries TRBV6-1 and TRBJ2-7; D ambiguous. The V end was cut by 6 bases, the J end by 2 bases, with 11 bases between. From germline, CDR1 is MNHNS and CDR2 SASEGT. The CDR3 consists of 13 residues. CDR3 sequence: CASRGASTYEQYF. CDR3 DNA: TGTGCCAGCAGGGGCGCGTCCACCTACGAGCAGTACTTC.

The chain joins TRBV6-5 to TRBJ1-5; 8 positions match TRBD1. Germline CDR1 reads MNHEY; CDR2 reads SVGAGI. The CDR3 has 13 residues. V shed 6 bases, J shed 11 bases, and the junction held 9 bases outside the gene matches. CDR3 residues: CASRDRGIGTQHF. The DNA for the CDR3 is TGTGCCAGCAGAGACAGGGGTATCGGGACCCAGCATTTT.

The CDR3 sequence: CASRGPGQRGNEQFF. The CDR3 DNA sequence: TGTGCCAGCAGAGGCCCGGGACAGCGTGGCAATGAGCAGTTCTTC. The chain combines TRBV6-5 with TRBJ2-1; 7 nucleotides align to TRBD1. The V segment lost 6 bases and the J segment 6 bases; nucleotides outside the gene matches: 11. CDR3 length: 15 amino acids. Germline V CDR1 and CDR2: MNHEY, SVGAGI.

This CDR3 reads CASSPGLAGSYEQYF. DNA for the CDR3: TGTGCCAGCTCACCAGGGCTAGCGGGATCCTACGAGCAGTACTTC. The J gene is TRBJ2-7, the V gene TRBV18, with TRBD2 matching over 9 bases. J was trimmed by 1 base and V by 2 bases; bases with no gene match: 3. The length of the CDR3 is 15 residues. Germline-derived CDR1 and CDR2 are KGHSH and LQKENI.

This clone has a single count. This chain links TRBV7-6 with TRBJ1-5, with no clear D. The CDR3 sequence is 15 residues long. V lost 1 base and J lost 2, with 9 bases in between. Looked up from germline, CDR1 is SGHVS and CDR2 is FNYEAQ. The CDR3 DNA reads as TGTGCCAGCAGCTTAGGAGGGCCTGGCAATCAGCCCCAGCATTTT. Translating gives CASSLGGPGNQPQHF.

The chain recombines TRBV28 with TRBJ2-7; D possibly corresponds to TRBD1 (6 bases). Germline assignment: CDR1 MDHEN and CDR2 SYDVKM. This CDR3 comprises 13 residues. The V and J ends lost 2 bases and 5 bases respectively, with 10 bases between them. The CDR3 protein is CASSLQGSDEQYF. The CDR3, as DNA: TGTGCCAGCAGTTTACAGGGGTCGGACGAGCAGTACTTC.

This sequence joins TRBV21-1 and TRBJ2-5; the table gives TRBD2 as D, unverified against the DNA. TRBV21-1 is a recognized pseudogene. The CDR3 loop spans 18 amino acids. The CDR3 DNA sequence: TGTGCCAGCAGCAAAGAGGGGTTAGGACTAGCGGGAGAGGAGACCCAGTACTTC. Translating gives CASSKEGLGLAGEETQYF.

V gene TRBV4-1 combines with J gene TRBJ2-3; a weak D match, TRBD2 (5 bases). Germline V gene sequence: CDR1 MGHRA, CDR2 YSYEKL. The CDR3 is 15 residues long. Trimming stripped 1 base from V and 1 base from J, with 9 bases between. The CDR3 DNA reads TGCGCCAGCAGCCAAGTAGGCGGGCGCACAGATACGCAGTATTTT. Protein product: CASSQVGGRTDTQYF.

V and J are TRBV30 and TRBJ2-5; D may be TRBD2 (5 bases). Germline values: CDR1 GTSNPN, CDR2 SVGIG (reference sequence). Trimming pared 0 bases from V and 9 bases from J, leaving 14 bases between. This CDR3 is 13 amino acids long. The CDR3 region has the DNA TGTGCCTGGAGTGTACGTGGGTCCGGGGCCCAGTACTTC. Amino acids: CAWSVRGSGAQYF.

This chain links TRBV25-1 with TRBJ1-2; D unresolved. Trimming removed 6 bases at V and 4 bases at J, with 12 bases between. The CDR3 contains 13 residues. CDR1 is MGHDK and CDR2 is SYGVNS in the germline V gene. CDR3 in amino acids: CASSADKLYGYTF. The CDR3 DNA is TGTGCCAGCAGCGCCGACAAGCTCTATGGCTACACCTTC.

This chain connects TRBV29-1 to TRBJ2-1; possible D gene TRBD2, 6 bases. V was clipped by 5 bases and J by 4 bases, with 12 bases between them. The CDR3 covers 13 residues. CDR1 is SQVTM and CDR2 is ANQGSEA in the germline V gene. The CDR3 nucleotides are TGCAGCGTTAGGGGAGGCCCGTACAATGAGCAGTTCTTC. Translating gives CSVRGGPYNEQFF.

The chain has TRBV5-4 and TRBJ2-1; 11 nucleotides line up with TRBD2. The trim removed 1 base at V and 6 bases at J, leaving 3 bases unmatched. CDR1 is SGHNT and CDR2 is YYREEE in the germline V gene (reference sequence). The CDR3 loop spans 15 amino acids. The CDR3 DNA is TGTGCCAGCAGCTTGTCTCTAGCGGGAGGCAATGAGCAGTTCTTC. This translates into CASSLSLAGGNEQFF.

The rearrangement uses TRBV7-3 and TRBJ2-2, with TRBD2 identical over 7 bases. Germline CDR1 is SGHTA and CDR2 is FQGTGA. The CDR3 consists of 14 residues. Unmatched junction bases numbered 3, after V lost 5 bases and J lost 3 bases. The DNA of the CDR3 is TGTGCCAGCAGCCCTGGACTAGACACCGGGGAGCTGTTTTTT. Amino acid sequence: CASSPGLDTGELFF.

This chain joins TRBV5-1 and TRBJ2-7; 9 bases are shared with TRBD2. The germline gives CDR1 SGHRS, CDR2 YFSETQ. The CDR3 consists of 13 residues. J lost 2 bases, V lost 7 bases, and 4 bases had no gene match. CDR3 region: CASSGTSPYEQYF. The CDR3 DNA is TGCGCCAGCTCCGGGACTAGCCCCTACGAGCAGTACTTC.

This chain links TRBV7-8 with TRBJ2-1; 8 bases are shared with TRBD2. The V and J ends lost 1 base and 14 bases, in that order; junction bases with no gene match: 7. CDR3 length: 13 amino acids. Looked up from germline, CDR1 is SGHVS and CDR2 is FQNEAQ. The CDR3 DNA is TGTGCCAGCAGCTTAGTCGCTAGCGGGCCAAAGTTCTTC. Protein product: CASSLVASGPKFF.

The chain couples TRBV19 to TRBJ1-5, with 8 nucleotides matching TRBD1. Germline trimming cut 6 bases from V and 2 bases from J; bases unmatched to any gene: 9. CDR1 and CDR2 from the germline V gene are LNHDA and SQIVND (reference sequence). This CDR3 region has 16 residues. CDR3 coding DNA: TGTGCCAGTAGCCGAGGCAGGGGACAGGGCAATCAGCCCCAGCATTTT. Translating it yields CASSRGRGQGNQPQHF.

The CDR3 region is CASSLETANTEAFF. The DNA of the CDR3 is TGCGCCAGCAGCTTGGAAACAGCGAACACTGAAGCTTTCTTT. V is TRBV5-1 and J is TRBJ1-1; D unclear. With 0 bases removed from V and 1 base from J, the gap between germline ends came to 7 bases. The CDR3 totals 14 residues. Germline CDR1 reads SGHRS; CDR2 reads YFSETQ.

V is TRBV7-8 and J is TRBJ1-2; 9 bases line up with TRBD1. This CDR3 contains 14 residues. With 0 bases clipped from V and 5 bases from J, the junction kept 1 base outside the gene matches. The germline gives CDR1 SGHVS, CDR2 FQNEAQ. CDR3: CASSLAGTGYGYTF. The CDR3 coding sequence is TGTGCCAGCAGCTTAGCGGGGACAGGGTATGGCTACACCTTC. Looking up the rest from reference TRBV7-8 and TRBJ1-2 gives the full variable domain: GAGVSQSPRYKVAKRGQDVALRCDPISGHVSLFWYQQALGQGPEFLTYFQNEAQLDKSGLPSDRFFAERPEGSVSTLKIQRTQQEDSAVYLCASSLAGTGYGYTFGSGTRLTVV.

This clone has a handful of counts. The chain carries TRBV7-3 and TRBJ2-2, with D possibly TRBD1 on 5 matching bases. V lost 1 base, J lost 6 bases, and 6 bases lay in between. The CDR3 totals 13 residues. Germline V gene lookup returns CDR1 SGHTA and CDR2 FQGTGA. Here the CDR3 reads CASSLIRAGELFF. The CDR3, as DNA: TGTGCCAGCAGCTTAATCAGGGCCGGGGAGCTGTTTTTT.

The chain links TRBV7-9 to TRBJ2-3, with D maybe TRBD1 (5 bases). Trimming took 2 bases from V and 4 from J, leaving 10 bases between them. The CDR3 has 14 amino acids. Germline V gives CDR1 SEHNR, CDR2 FQNEAQ (reference sequence). CDR3 region: CASSLLAGSDTQYF. The CDR3, as DNA: TGTGCCAGCAGCTTACTTGCAGGGTCAGATACGCAGTATTTT.

The chain couples TRBV5-5 to TRBJ2-3, with D possibly TRBD2 on 6 matching bases. This CDR3 comprises 15 residues. Germline V lookup: CDR1 SGHKS, CDR2 YYEKEE (reference sequence). V was trimmed by 5 bases and J by 1 base, leaving 14 bases between them. This chain's CDR3 is CASRLQTGGTDTQYF. The CDR3 region has the DNA TGTGCCAGCAGGCTGCAGACGGGGGGCACAGATACGCAGTATTTT. The whole variable domain, filled in from reference TRBV5-5 and TRBJ2-3, reads DAGVTQSPTHLIKTRGQQVTLRCSPISGHKSVSWYQQVLGQGPQFIFQYYEKEERGRGNFPDRFSARQFPNYSSELNVNALLLGDSALYLCASRLQTGGTDTQYFGPGTRLTVL.